This TCR beta chain originates from a study of monozygotic twins with cystic fibrosis. Study-wide results and caveats: Clonality was generally low (median around 0.0098), higher in the most severe patients.

The method was immunoSEQ multiplex PCR; TCRdb's version includes in-frame clones alone and lacks a portion of them. Seen here are approximately 36,000 clones, about nine tenths observed once, and the top ten hold approximately 0.19%. A word on this clone: Antigen: not known.

The receptor's source is a boy younger than 10 with cystic fibrosis. Sequenced input: blood.

In DNA form, the CDR3 reads TGCGCCAGCAGCGTAGGGTTGCGGGGGCGAAGCCCCTACGAGCAGTACTTC. Its translation is CASSVGLRGRSPYEQYF. The chain combines TRBV4-1 with TRBJ2-7; maybe TRBD2 (7 bases). The CDR3 is made up of 17 amino acids. CDR1 and CDR2 from the germline V gene are MGHRA and YSYEKL. Trimming shortened V by 5 bases and J by 2 bases, and 22 bases separated the two germline ends.